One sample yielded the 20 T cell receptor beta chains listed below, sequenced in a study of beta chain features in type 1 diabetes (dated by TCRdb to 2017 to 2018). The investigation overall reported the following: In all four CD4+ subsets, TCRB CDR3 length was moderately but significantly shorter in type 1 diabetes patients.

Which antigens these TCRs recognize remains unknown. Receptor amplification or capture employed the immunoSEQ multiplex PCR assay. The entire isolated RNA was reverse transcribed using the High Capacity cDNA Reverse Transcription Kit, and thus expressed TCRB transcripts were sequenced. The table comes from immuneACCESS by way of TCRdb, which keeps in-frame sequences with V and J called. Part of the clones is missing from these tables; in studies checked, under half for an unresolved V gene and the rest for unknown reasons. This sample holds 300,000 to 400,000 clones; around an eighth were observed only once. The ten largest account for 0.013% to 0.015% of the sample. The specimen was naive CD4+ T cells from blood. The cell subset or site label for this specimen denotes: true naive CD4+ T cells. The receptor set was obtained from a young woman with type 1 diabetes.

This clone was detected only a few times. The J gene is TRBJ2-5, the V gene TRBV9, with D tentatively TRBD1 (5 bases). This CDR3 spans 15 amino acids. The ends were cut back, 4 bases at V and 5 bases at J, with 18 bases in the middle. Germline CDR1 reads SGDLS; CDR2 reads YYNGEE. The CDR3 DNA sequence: TGTGCCAGCAGCAAGACCAGGGCTATTCGGGAGACCCAGTACTTC. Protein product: CASSKTRAIRETQYF.

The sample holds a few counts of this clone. CDR3 amino acids: CASSPQEEETQYF. DNA of the CDR3: TGTGCCAGCTCACCACAGGAGGAAGAGACCCAGTACTTC. This chain uses TRBV18 with TRBJ2-5; possibly TRBD2 for D (5 bases). From germline, CDR1 is KGHSH and CDR2 LQKENI. Trimming shortened V by 1 base and J by 3 bases, and 6 bases separated the two germline ends. The CDR3 totals 13 residues.

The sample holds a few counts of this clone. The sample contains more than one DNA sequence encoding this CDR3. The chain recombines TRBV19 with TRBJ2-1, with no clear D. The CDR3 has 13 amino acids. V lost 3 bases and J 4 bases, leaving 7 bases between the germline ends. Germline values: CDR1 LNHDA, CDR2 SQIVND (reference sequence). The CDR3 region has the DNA TGTGCCAGTAGTATTGGTCAGTACAATGAGCAGTTCTTC. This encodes CASSIGQYNEQFF.

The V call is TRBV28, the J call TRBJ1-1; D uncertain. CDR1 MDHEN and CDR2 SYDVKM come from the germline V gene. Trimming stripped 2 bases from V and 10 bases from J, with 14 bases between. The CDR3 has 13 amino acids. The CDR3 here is CASSLGSPGGAFF. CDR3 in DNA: TGTGCCAGCAGTTTAGGGTCGCCCGGAGGAGCTTTCTTT.

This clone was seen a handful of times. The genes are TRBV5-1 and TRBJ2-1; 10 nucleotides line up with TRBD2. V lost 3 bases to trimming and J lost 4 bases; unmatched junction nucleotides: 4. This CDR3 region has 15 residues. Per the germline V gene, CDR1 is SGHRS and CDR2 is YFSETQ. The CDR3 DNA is TGCGCCAGCAGCTACGGACTAGCGGCTTACAATGAGCAGTTCTTC. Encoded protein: CASSYGLAAYNEQFF.

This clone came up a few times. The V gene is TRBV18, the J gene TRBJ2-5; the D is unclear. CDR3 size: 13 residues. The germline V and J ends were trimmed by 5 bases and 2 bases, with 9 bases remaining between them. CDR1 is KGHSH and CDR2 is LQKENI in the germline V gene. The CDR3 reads CASSGQIQETQYF. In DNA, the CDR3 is TGTGCCAGCTCAGGGCAGATACAAGAGACCCAGTACTTC.

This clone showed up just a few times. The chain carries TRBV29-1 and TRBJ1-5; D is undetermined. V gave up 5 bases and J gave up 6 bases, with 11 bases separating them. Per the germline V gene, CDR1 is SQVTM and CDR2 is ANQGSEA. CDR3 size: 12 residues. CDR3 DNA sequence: TGCAGCGTTCAGATGGGAGGTCAGCCCCAGCATTTT. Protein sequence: CSVQMGGQPQHF.

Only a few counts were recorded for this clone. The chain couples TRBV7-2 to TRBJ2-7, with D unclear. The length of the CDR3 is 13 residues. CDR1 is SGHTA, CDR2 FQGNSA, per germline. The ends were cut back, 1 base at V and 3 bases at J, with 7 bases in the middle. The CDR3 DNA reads TGTGCCAGCAGCTTAGTCGGGTACTACGAGCAGTACGTC. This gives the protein CASSLVGYYEQYV.

The CDR3 nucleotides read TGTGCCAGTAGTATATGGACAGCTGCCTCCTACAATGAGCAGTTCTTC. Its translation: CASSIWTAASYNEQFF. The chain recombines TRBV19 with TRBJ2-1; D might be TRBD1 (6 bases). V was clipped by 2 bases and J by 0 bases, with 11 bases between them. This CDR3 is built from 16 residues. Per the germline V gene, CDR1 is LNHDA and CDR2 is SQIVND (reference sequence).

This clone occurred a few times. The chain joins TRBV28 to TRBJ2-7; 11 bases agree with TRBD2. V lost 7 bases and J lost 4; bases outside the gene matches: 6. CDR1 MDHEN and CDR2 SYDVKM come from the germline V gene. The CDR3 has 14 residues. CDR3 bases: TGTGCCAGCACCCCCGGGACTAGCGGTTACGAGCAGTACGTC. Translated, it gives CASTPGTSGYEQYV.

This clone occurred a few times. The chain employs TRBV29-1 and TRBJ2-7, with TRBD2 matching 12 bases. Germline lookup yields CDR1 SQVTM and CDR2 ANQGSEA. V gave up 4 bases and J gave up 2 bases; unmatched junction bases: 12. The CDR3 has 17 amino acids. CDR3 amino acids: CSVVRLAGGPSPYEQYF. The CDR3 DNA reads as TGCAGCGTTGTCCGGCTAGCGGGAGGGCCGAGCCCCTACGAGCAGTACTTC.

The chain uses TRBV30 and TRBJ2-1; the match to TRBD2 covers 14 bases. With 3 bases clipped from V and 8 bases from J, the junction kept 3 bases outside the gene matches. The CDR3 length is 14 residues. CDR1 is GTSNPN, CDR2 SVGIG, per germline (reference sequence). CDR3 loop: CAWSGLAGGDEQFF. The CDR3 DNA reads TGTGCCTGGAGCGGACTAGCGGGAGGAGATGAGCAGTTCTTC.

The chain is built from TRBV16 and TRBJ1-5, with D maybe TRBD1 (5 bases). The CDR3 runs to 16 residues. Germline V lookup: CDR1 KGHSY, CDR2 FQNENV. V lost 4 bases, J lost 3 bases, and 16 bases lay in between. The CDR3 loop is CASSLYGGADNQPQHF. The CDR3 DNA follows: TGTGCCAGCAGCCTGTACGGAGGGGCGGACAATCAGCCCCAGCATTTT.

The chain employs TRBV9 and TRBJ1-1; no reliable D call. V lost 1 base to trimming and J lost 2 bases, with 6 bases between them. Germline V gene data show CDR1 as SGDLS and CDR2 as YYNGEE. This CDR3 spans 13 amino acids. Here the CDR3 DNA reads TGTGCCAGCAGCGTACTCAGTAACACTGAAGCTTTCTTT. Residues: CASSVLSNTEAFF.

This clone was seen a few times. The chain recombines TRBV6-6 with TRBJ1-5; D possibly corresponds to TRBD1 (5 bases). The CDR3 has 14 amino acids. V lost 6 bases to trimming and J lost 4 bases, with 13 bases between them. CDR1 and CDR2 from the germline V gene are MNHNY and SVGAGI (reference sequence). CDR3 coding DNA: TGTGCCAGCAGCCTAGGGGCCGAGAATCAGCCCCAGCATTTT. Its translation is CASSLGAENQPQHF.

The CDR3: CASSLVPGGPSYNEQFF. DNA of the CDR3: TGTGCCAGCAGCTTAGTCCCGGGAGGGCCTTCCTACAATGAGCAGTTCTTC. The J gene is TRBJ2-1, the V gene TRBV7-2, with 8 bases identical to TRBD2. J lost 1 base, V lost 1 base, and 6 bases had no gene match. The CDR3 length is 17 residues. Germline V gene data show CDR1 as SGHTA and CDR2 as FQGNSA.

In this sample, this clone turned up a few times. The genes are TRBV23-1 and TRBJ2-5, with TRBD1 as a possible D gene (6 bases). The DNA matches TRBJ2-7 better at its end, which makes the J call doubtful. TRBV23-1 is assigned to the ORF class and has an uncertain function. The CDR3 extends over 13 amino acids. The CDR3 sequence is CASTQTGNYEQYF. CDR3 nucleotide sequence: TGCGCCAGCACCCAGACAGGAAACTACGAGCAGTACTTC.

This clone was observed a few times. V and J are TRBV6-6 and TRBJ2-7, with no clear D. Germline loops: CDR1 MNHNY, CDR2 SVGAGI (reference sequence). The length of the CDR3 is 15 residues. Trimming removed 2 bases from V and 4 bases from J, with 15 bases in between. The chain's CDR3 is CASSYHQDPAYEQYV. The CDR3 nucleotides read TGTGCCAGCAGTTACCACCAGGATCCCGCATACGAGCAGTACGTC.

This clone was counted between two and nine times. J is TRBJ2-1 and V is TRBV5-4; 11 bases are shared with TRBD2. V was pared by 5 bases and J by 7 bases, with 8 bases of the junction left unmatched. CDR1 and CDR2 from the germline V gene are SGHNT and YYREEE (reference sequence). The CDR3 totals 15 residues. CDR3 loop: CASRVAGGRWNEQFF. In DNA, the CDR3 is TGTGCCAGCAGAGTAGCGGGAGGGCGTTGGAATGAGCAGTTCTTC.

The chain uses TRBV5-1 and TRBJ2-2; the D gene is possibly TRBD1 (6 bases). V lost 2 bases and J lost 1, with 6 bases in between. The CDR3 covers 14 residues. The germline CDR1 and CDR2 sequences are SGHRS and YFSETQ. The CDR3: CASSLQGNTGELFF. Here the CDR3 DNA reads TGCGCCAGCAGCTTACAGGGGAACACCGGGGAGCTGTTTTTT.